This T cell receptor (beta chain) appears in the sequencing data of a study of low-dose radiotherapy and immunotherapy resistance in tumors. The wider study: Treatment consisted of nivolumab 240 mg every two weeks and ipilimumab 1 mg/kg every six weeks, given intravenously to patients. Administration of intravenous cyclophosphamide at 200 mg/m2 took place every two weeks, one day before radiation and immunotherapy. Aspirin was taken orally by patients at 300 mg daily for four cycles from cycle 1 day 1.

Time point defined: before trial treatment. Donors were given nivolumab, ipilimumab, aspirin, low-dose cyclophosphamide and low-dose radiotherapy. This clonotype was recorded at least ten times. Primers used for first-strand cDNA, a TRAV- and TRBV-specific set, covered both alpha and beta chains. A roughly 21-cycle PCR with a constant-region primer and V-primer adapter amplified TCRs. TCRdb re-analysed the reads in MiXCR, keeping a single row per CDR3 protein. Counted here are fewer than 95,000 distinct CDR3 sequences, 9.4% occurring once; the ten biggest clones make up under 1.1%. The CDR3 consists of 16 residues. Germline CDR1 and CDR2: MDHEN and SYDVKM. Deletions cut 5 bases from V and 2 bases from J, with 18 bases between.

The source is a male donor with prostate cancer. The chain carries TRBV28 and TRBJ1-2; D gene ambiguous. The sample consisted of PBMCs, taken before treatment. The CDR3 DNA reads TGTGCCAGCAGTACCCTCTACGGGGTAAAGAACTATGGCTACACCTTC. This sequence encodes CASSTLYGVKNYGYTF.